This T cell receptor (beta chain) was profiled in a study of T cell changes during pregnancy in multiple sclerosis. V was clipped by 5 bases and J by 7 bases; unmatched bases: 6. This CDR3 has 14 amino acids. Per the germline V gene, CDR1 is MRHNA and CDR2 is SNTAGT. Some clones are missing from TCRdb's copy, which holds only in-frame ones; the method was immunoSEQ multiplex PCR. The profile shows just under 60,000 clones, 80% to 95% of them singletons. V and J are TRBV6-4 and TRBJ1-4; TRBD1 agrees at 8 bases. The origin of this receptor is a female donor with multiple sclerosis, enrolled in a pregnancy study. The sequences come from peripheral blood, collected in the first trimester of pregnancy. The chain's CDR3 is CASSPQGDGEKLFF. The CDR3, as DNA: TGTGCCAGCAGTCCACAGGGGGATGGTGAAAAACTGTTTTTT.